Below are 30 T cell receptor beta chains sequenced from a single sample in a study of control samples from healthy donors and cancer patients. Repertoires were generated with immunoSEQ multiplex PCR, while TCRdb's copy carries only in-frame clones and drops some. The profile covers about 69,000 clones, with just under 90% appearing a single time and 15% to 20% taken by the ten largest. The sample was PBMCs. The receptors originated from a man aged 60 to 69 with lung cancer.

The chain combines TRBV3-1 (or the pseudogene TRBV3-2) with TRBJ1-4, with D perhaps TRBD1 (5 bases). CDR3 size: 14 residues. Trimming pared 4 bases from V and 5 bases from J, leaving 11 bases between. Germline assignment: CDR1 LGHDT and CDR2 YNNKEL (reference sequence). CDR3 nucleotides: TGTGCCAGCAGCCTCCAGGGTTTCAATGAAAAACTGTTTTTT. It encodes CASSLQGFNEKLFF.

The V gene is TRBV5-4, the J gene TRBJ1-1; tentatively, D is TRBD1 (5 bases). The CDR3 sequence is 15 residues long. Trimming shortened V by 1 base and J by 2 bases, and 12 bases separated the two germline ends. The germline V gene encodes CDR1 SGHNT and CDR2 YYREEE (reference sequence). For the CDR3, the DNA is TGTGCCAGCAGCTTGTTGGGGGTCACAAACACTGAAGCTTTCTTT. Translated, it gives CASSLLGVTNTEAFF.

As regards this clone: The same CDR3 can be traced to other DNA sequences in this sample. V is TRBV4-1 and J is TRBJ2-3; no clear D gene. The CDR3 consists of 13 residues. V was clipped by 0 bases and J by 5 bases, with 6 bases between them. Germline CDR1 MGHRA, CDR2 YSYEKL. CDR3 nucleotides: TGCGCCAGCAGCCAAGAGAGAAGAGATACGCAGTATTTT. This codes for CASSQERRDTQYF.

The chain employs TRBV3-1 (or the pseudogene TRBV3-2) and TRBJ2-5; TRBD1 aligns across 8 bases. CDR1 is LGHDT, CDR2 YNNKEL, per germline (reference sequence). V was clipped by 3 bases and J by 7 bases; unmatched bases: 10. The CDR3 has 15 amino acids. CDR3 amino acids: CASSQLDREEGTQYF. DNA of the CDR3: TGTGCCAGCAGCCAGCTGGACAGGGAGGAAGGGACCCAGTACTTC.

The chain is built from TRBV2 and TRBJ1-5; weak D call: TRBD1 (5 bases). Per the germline V gene, CDR1 is SNHLY and CDR2 is FYNNEI. This CDR3 is 15 amino acids long. The ends were cut back, 8 bases at V and 3 bases at J, with 17 bases in the middle. The CDR3 sequence: CASQRTPGVNQPQHF. Written as DNA, the CDR3 is TGTGCCAGCCAGAGGACACCTGGAGTCAATCAGCCCCAGCATTTT.

This chain links TRBV5-1 with TRBJ1-1; tentative D call: TRBD1 (5 bases). CDR1 is SGHRS and CDR2 is YFSETQ in the germline V gene. The CDR3 extends over 14 amino acids. V was trimmed by 4 bases and J by 5 bases, leaving 15 bases between them. CDR3: CASSPRGIRTEAFF. The CDR3 DNA sequence: TGCGCCAGCAGCCCCCGGGGGATAAGGACTGAAGCTTTCTTT.

The chain recombines TRBV12-5 with TRBJ2-3; 8 bases are a match to TRBD1. This CDR3 contains 13 residues. After removal of 8 bases from V and 1 base from J, the junction contained 2 bases not matched to a gene. The germline CDR1 and CDR2 sequences are LGHNT and FRNRAP. The CDR3 spells CASLTGGTDTQYF. CDR3 DNA: TGTGCTAGTCTGACAGGGGGCACAGATACGCAGTATTTT.

This clone was seen a single time. The rearrangement joins TRBV30 to TRBJ1-1, with 8 bases that match TRBD1. The CDR3 spans 15 residues. J gave up 3 bases and V 2 bases, and 8 bases lay outside the gene matches. Germline CDR1 is GTSNPN and CDR2 is SVGIG (reference sequence). CDR3 nucleotides: TGTGCCTGGAGTAGGAGAGGCAGGGGGCACACTGAAGCTTTCTTT. Encoded protein: CAWSRRGRGHTEAFF.

This chain links TRBV18 with TRBJ2-1; 11 bases are a match to TRBD1. Germline V CDR1 and CDR2: KGHSH, LQKENI. This CDR3 is built from 19 residues. With V trimmed by 4 bases and J by 1 base, 12 bases remained unmatched. The CDR3 nucleotides are TGTGCCAGCTCACGTTCAGGACAGGGGGCGGGGGCATCCTACAATGAGCAGTTCTTC. Protein: CASSRSGQGAGASYNEQFF.

V gene TRBV7-9 combines with J gene TRBJ2-1; a weak D match, TRBD2 (5 bases). The V gene's germline CDR1 is SEHNR and CDR2 FQNEAQ (reference sequence). V gave up 5 bases and J gave up 9 bases, with 23 bases separating them. This CDR3 comprises 16 residues. The CDR3 DNA follows: TGTGCCAGCAGCCACTTAATTTCCCTCGGCGGAGGTGAGCAGTTCTTC. This codes for CASSHLISLGGGEQFF.

The chain carries TRBV9 and TRBJ2-1; 15 bases agree with TRBD2. The V and J ends lost 1 base and 7 bases, in that order; junction bases with no gene match: 12. Germline V gene lookup returns CDR1 SGDLS and CDR2 YYNGEE. The CDR3 has 19 amino acids. The CDR3 DNA is TGTGCCAGCAGCGTATCTTTGAGGGGTGGGACTAGCGGGGGGAATGAGCAGTTCTTC. It yields the protein CASSVSLRGGTSGGNEQFF.

The rearrangement joins TRBV5-5 to TRBJ1-1; TRBD1 aligns across 9 bases. This CDR3 contains 15 residues. Germline V CDR1 and CDR2: SGHKS, YYEKEE (reference sequence). Unmatched junction bases numbered 9, after V lost 3 bases and J lost 6 bases. CDR3 DNA sequence: TGTGCCAGCAGCTCCCAGACAGGGGGTGGGTCTGAAGCTTTCTTT. Encoded protein: CASSSQTGGGSEAFF.

V usage is TRBV6-5 and J usage is TRBJ2-7; 8 bases agree with TRBD1. V gave up 9 bases and J gave up 6 bases; unmatched junction bases: 10. Germline V gene sequence: CDR1 MNHEY, CDR2 SVGAGI. CDR3 length: 13 amino acids. As DNA, the CDR3 is TGTGCCAGTATCTCCGGGACAGGAGGCGAGCAGTACTTC. This encodes CASISGTGGEQYF.

This chain uses TRBV25-1 with TRBJ1-3; D gene unclear. The CDR3 is 15 residues long. V lost 5 bases, J lost 0 bases, and 11 bases lay in between. The germline gives CDR1 MGHDK, CDR2 SYGVNS. The CDR3, as DNA: TGTGCCAGCAGTTTCTCGGGAGGCTCTGGAAACACCATATATTTT. This sequence encodes CASSFSGGSGNTIYF.

CDR3 nucleotides: TGCGCCAGCAGCTTAAGGGACAGCTATAATGAAAAACTGTTTTTT. Amino acids: CASSLRDSYNEKLFF. The chain employs TRBV5-1 and TRBJ1-4, with 7 positions matching TRBD1. CDR3 length equals 15 residues. Germline V CDR1 and CDR2: SGHRS, YFSETQ. Losses at the gene ends were 2 bases for V and 4 bases for J; bases not matched to a gene: 5. Combining the CDR3 with reference TRBV5-1 and TRBJ1-4 gives the whole variable domain KAGVTQTPRYLIKTRGQQVTLSCSPISGHRSVSWYQQTPGQGLQFLFEYFSETQRNKGNFPGRFSGRQFSNSRSEMNVSTLELGDSALYLCASSLRDSYNEKLFFGSGTQLSVL.

The chain recombines TRBV5-6 with TRBJ1-6; weak D call: TRBD1 (5 bases). V lost 1 base to trimming and J lost 7 bases, with 12 bases between them. Germline V CDR1 and CDR2: SGHDT, YYEEEE. The CDR3 covers 15 residues. The CDR3, as DNA: TGTGCCAGCAGCTTGCGCGGGGCGCGGAATTCACCCCTCCACTTT. This translates into CASSLRGARNSPLHF.

This clone was seen a handful of times. The genes are TRBV5-8 and TRBJ2-1; TRBD1 aligns across 10 bases. The J segment lost 6 bases and the V segment lost 4 bases, leaving 7 bases of the junction unmatched. Germline values: CDR1 SGHTS, CDR2 YDEGEE. The CDR3 extends over 15 amino acids. DNA of the CDR3: TGTGCCAGCAGCCGAAGACAGGGGGCCTTCAATGAGCAGTTCTTC. Protein: CASSRRQGAFNEQFF.

The V and J genes are TRBV6-5 and TRBJ2-3; TRBD2 might be the D (5 bases). Germline V lookup: CDR1 MNHEY, CDR2 SVGAGI. This CDR3 comprises 13 residues. The ends were cut back, 6 bases at V and 4 bases at J, with 11 bases in the middle. The CDR3 spells CASSPRGSDTQYF. The CDR3 nucleotides are TGTGCCAGCAGCCCCCGCGGGTCAGATACGCAGTATTTT.

The CDR3 reads CAIRDTAVNEQFF. The CDR3 region has the DNA TGTGCCATCCGGGACACAGCTGTTAATGAGCAGTTCTTC. This chain links TRBV10-3 with TRBJ2-1; TRBD1 is a possible D gene (6 bases). The CDR3 runs 13 residues. The V end lost 8 bases, the J end lost 7 bases, and 15 bases lay between the germline ends. CDR1 is ENHRY, CDR2 SYGVKD, per germline.

The rearrangement uses TRBV4-2 and TRBJ1-1; D is unresolved. The V end lost 0 bases, the J end lost 1 base, and 6 bases lay between the germline ends. Germline values: CDR1 LGHNA, CDR2 YNFKEQ. CDR3 length: 14 residues. CDR3 residues: CASSQDSENTEAFF. The CDR3 DNA reads TGTGCCAGCAGCCAAGATTCAGAGAACACTGAAGCTTTCTTT.

The CDR3, as DNA: TGCGCCAGCAGCTTCCTAGCGGCTAGCGGGGAGGAGACCCAGTACTTC. As protein: CASSFLAASGEETQYF. The genes are TRBV5-1 and TRBJ2-5; 9 positions match TRBD2. This CDR3 contains 16 residues. J was trimmed by 5 bases and V by 2 bases; bases with no gene match: 10. The germline V gene encodes CDR1 SGHRS and CDR2 YFSETQ.

The rearrangement joins TRBV2 to TRBJ2-6; D may be TRBD2 (5 bases). The CDR3 totals 13 residues. Trimming cost V 11 bases and J 2 bases, with 10 bases left between them. Germline V CDR1 and CDR2: SNHLY, FYNNEI. The CDR3: CAGDGAGANVLTF. For the CDR3, the DNA is TGTGCCGGAGACGGGGCTGGGGCCAACGTCCTGACTTTC.

V and J are TRBV7-9 and TRBJ2-3; D remains unclear. The CDR3 runs 12 residues. Germline assignment: CDR1 SEHNR and CDR2 FQNEAQ (reference sequence). Trimming took 2 bases from V and 3 from J, leaving 3 bases between them. Here the CDR3 reads CASSLSTDTQYF. CDR3 in DNA: TGTGCCAGCAGCTTATCTACAGATACGCAGTATTTT.

This chain links TRBV6-5 with TRBJ2-1; TRBD1 aligns across 8 bases. Germline V gene data show CDR1 as MNHEY and CDR2 as SVGAGI. CDR3 length: 14 amino acids. With 6 bases clipped from V and 2 bases from J, the junction kept 3 bases outside the gene matches. CDR3 DNA sequence: TGTGCCAGCAGACAGGGGGGAACCTACAATGAGCAGTTCTTC. This sequence encodes CASRQGGTYNEQFF.

J is TRBJ1-2 and V is TRBV6-5, with D possibly being TRBD1 (5 bases). The germline CDR1 and CDR2 sequences are MNHEY and SVGAGI. Trimming removed 7 bases from V and 4 bases from J, with 19 bases in between. This CDR3 region has 15 residues. The DNA of the CDR3 is TGTGCCAGCATCTGGGCCCGGGGCGGGTCCTATGGCTACACCTTC. Translation: CASIWARGGSYGYTF.

The V call is TRBV3-1 (or the pseudogene TRBV3-2), the J call TRBJ1-2, with a weak D call TRBD1 (5 bases). Germline V gene data show CDR1 as LGHDT and CDR2 as YNNKEL (reference sequence). The V end was cut by 0 bases, the J end by 5 bases, with 10 bases between. This CDR3 spans 14 amino acids. The DNA of the CDR3 is TGTGCCAGCAGCCAAGATTTGACAGCTTATGGCTACACCTTC. Residues: CASSQDLTAYGYTF.

CDR3 bases: TGTGCCACCAGTGGGACTAGCGGGGTTAAGGACGGGGAGCTGTTTTTT. Residues: CATSGTSGVKDGELFF. V gene TRBV24-1 combines with J gene TRBJ2-2; 12 nucleotides match TRBD2. Trimming cost V 5 bases and J 7 bases; bases outside gene matches: 7. Germline CDR1 is KGHDR and CDR2 is SFDVKD. The length of the CDR3 is 16 residues.

The chain employs TRBV19 and TRBJ2-3; D unresolved. The CDR3 is made up of 13 amino acids. Trimming shortened V by 3 bases and J by 6 bases, and 10 bases separated the two germline ends. Germline CDR1 is LNHDA and CDR2 is SQIVND (reference sequence). CDR3 residues: CASSIAGLDTQYF. The CDR3 DNA is TGTGCCAGTAGTATTGCAGGATTGGATACGCAGTATTTT.

The chain is built from TRBV4-1 and TRBJ2-7; 11 bases align to TRBD1. The length of the CDR3 is 16 residues. Losses at the gene ends were 1 base for V and 2 bases for J; bases not matched to a gene: 4. From germline, CDR1 is MGHRA and CDR2 YSYEKL. In DNA, the CDR3 is TGCGCCAGCAGCCAAGTAGGGACAGGGGGGACCTACGAGCAGTACTTC. Its protein product is CASSQVGTGGTYEQYF.

This clone was picked up many times. The chain recombines TRBV30 with TRBJ1-3; D gene ambiguous. Germline V CDR1 and CDR2: GTSNPN, SVGIG (reference sequence). The CDR3 is 14 amino acids. The ends were cut back, 3 bases at V and 2 bases at J, with 11 bases in the middle. The CDR3 DNA reads as TGTGCCTGGAGCCCAGTAATGGCTGGAAACACCATATATTTT. Amino acid sequence: CAWSPVMAGNTIYF.